A single sample is the source of the 30 T cell receptor beta chains below, sequenced in a study of human T cells and chemical hapten exposure. TCRdb recomputed calls from the RACE reads with MiXCR, one row per CDR3 protein. The sample holds around 360,000 distinct CDR3 sequences, under 6.5% seen once. Time point indicated: patch test 2, 6 weeks after DPC sensitization. This sample's treatment: therapeutic diphenylcyclopropenone sensitization with weekly scalp DPC. Here the sequenced sample was whole blood, taken in connection with sensitization to the hapten diphenylcyclopropenone (DPC). These receptors were obtained from a woman under 30 with alopecia areata. Some clones in this sample may be carry-over from other donors' samples.

This clonotype has just a few counts. V usage is TRBV13 and J usage is TRBJ1-2; 7 positions agree with TRBD1. The CDR3 has 17 residues. Germline trimming cut 1 base from V and 8 bases from J; bases unmatched to any gene: 16. Germline V gene sequence: CDR1 PRHDT, CDR2 FYEKMQ (reference sequence). Here the CDR3 DNA reads TGTGCCAGCAGCTTAGTCACTACAGGGGTGGTAAGCGACGGCTACACCTTC. Translating gives CASSLVTTGVVSDGYTF. The entire variable domain, with the rest obtained from reference TRBV13 and TRBJ1-2, is as follows: AAGVIQSPRHLIKEKRETATLKCYPIPRHDTVYWYQQGPGQDPQFLISFYEKMQSDKGSIPDRFSAQQFSDYHSELNMSSLELGDSALYFCASSLVTTGVVSDGYTFGSGTRLTVV.

CDR3 in amino acids: CASSQDRGYAFF. In DNA, the CDR3 is TGTGCCAGCAGCCAAGATCGGGGTTATGCTTTCTTT. The V call is TRBV3-1, the J call TRBJ1-1; no clear D. Trimming removed 0 bases at V and 11 bases at J, with 10 bases between. This CDR3 is built from 12 residues. Germline V gives CDR1 LGHDT, CDR2 YNNKEL (reference sequence). The entire variable domain, with the rest obtained from reference TRBV3-1 and TRBJ1-1, is as follows: DTAVSQTPKYLVTQMGNDKSIKCEQNLGHDTMYWYKQDSKKFLKIMFSYNNKELIINETVPNRFSPKSPDKAHLNLHINSLELGDSAVYFCASSQDRGYAFFGQGTRLTVV.

The chain carries TRBV7-9 and TRBJ2-5, with D hard to call. Germline CDR1 and CDR2: SEHNR and FQNEAQ (reference sequence). The V end lost 2 bases, the J end lost 1 base, and 5 bases lay between the germline ends. The CDR3 loop spans 13 amino acids. The CDR3: CASSLLLQETQYF. CDR3 bases: TGTGCCAGCAGCTTACTTCTCCAAGAGACCCAGTACTTC.

The chain has TRBV29-1 and TRBJ2-2, with D maybe TRBD1 (5 bases). The germline gives CDR1 SQVTM, CDR2 ANQGSEA. CDR3 size: 11 residues. V lost 6 bases, J lost 7 bases, and 9 bases lay in between. The CDR3 DNA is TGCAGCGTACTTGACAGCGGGGAGCTGTTTTTT. Residues: CSVLDSGELFF.

CDR3 in amino acids: CSAGHRVGRNQPQHF. CDR3 nucleotides: TGCAGTGCTGGACACAGGGTCGGGAGAAATCAGCCCCAGCATTTT. The chain uses TRBV20-1 and TRBJ1-5, with D possibly matching TRBD1 (6 bases). Trimming took 5 bases from V and 4 from J, leaving 18 bases between them. This CDR3 has 15 amino acids. Germline loops: CDR1 DFQATT, CDR2 SNEGSKA (reference sequence).

The chain joins TRBV20-1 to TRBJ1-4; D might be TRBD1 (5 bases). CDR3 length: 13 amino acids. In germline, CDR1 is DFQATT, CDR2 SNEGSKA (reference sequence). V lost 5 bases and J 5 bases, leaving 12 bases between the germline ends. CDR3 sequence reads: CSAPSGGNEKLFF. The CDR3 coding sequence is TGCAGTGCTCCAAGTGGGGGAAATGAAAAACTGTTTTTT.

This chain links TRBV7-8 with TRBJ2-7; possibly TRBD1 for D (6 bases). The CDR3 covers 13 residues. In germline, CDR1 is SGHVS, CDR2 FQNEAQ. V lost 4 bases to trimming and J lost 7 bases, with 14 bases between them. The CDR3 spells CASSSIQGREQYF. The CDR3, as DNA: TGTGCCAGCAGCTCCATACAGGGCCGAGAGCAGTACTTC.

V usage is TRBV12-3 or TRBV12-4 and J usage is TRBJ2-2, with 11 bases aligning to TRBD2. The CDR3 is made up of 16 amino acids. Trimming at V came to 6 bases and at J to 4 bases, leaving 7 bases not matched to a gene. CDR3 region: CASSLTSGGGTGELFF. The CDR3 DNA sequence: TGTGCCAGCAGCCTCACTAGCGGGGGCGGCACCGGGGAGCTGTTTTTT.

This clonotype was seen a handful of times. The chain combines TRBV5-4 with TRBJ2-3; D possibly corresponds to TRBD2 (6 bases). Germline values: CDR1 SGHNT, CDR2 YYREEE (reference sequence). CDR3 length equals 15 residues. V was cut by 2 bases and J by 4 bases, with 14 bases left in between. The CDR3 loop reads CASSFDQRVSDTQYF. In DNA form, the CDR3 reads TGTGCCAGCAGCTTTGATCAGCGGGTATCAGATACGCAGTATTTT.

A few counts support this clonotype. This chain uses TRBV7-2 with TRBJ1-6, with 8 bases lining up with TRBD1. Germline CDR1 is SGHTA and CDR2 is FQGNSA. V dropped 5 bases and J dropped 8; count of bases not matched to a gene: 8. This CDR3 region has 15 residues. The CDR3 loop reads CASSEGQVDDSPLHF. The CDR3 DNA is TGTGCCAGCAGCGAGGGACAGGTGGACGATTCACCCCTCCACTTT. The full variable domain, rest sourced from reference TRBV7-2 and TRBJ1-6, is GAGVSQSPSNKVTEKGKDVELRCDPISGHTALYWYRQSLGQGLEFLIYFQGNSAPDKSGLPSDRFSAERTGGSVSTLTIQRTQQEDSAVYLCASSEGQVDDSPLHFGNGTRLTVT.

The DNA for the CDR3 is TGTGCCAGCTCATCACAGTTCAATATGAACACTGAAGCTTTCTTT. Its translation is CASSSQFNMNTEAFF. The chain couples TRBV18 to TRBJ1-1; D is uncertain. This CDR3 spans 15 amino acids. V shed 5 bases and J shed 0 bases, with 13 bases lying between them. The germline gives CDR1 KGHSH, CDR2 LQKENI.

At least ten counts were recorded for this clonotype. The chain uses TRBV10-3 and TRBJ1-1; D not certain. The CDR3 spans 16 residues. Germline lookup yields CDR1 ENHRY and CDR2 SYGVKD. V was pared by 3 bases and J by 4 bases, with 18 bases between. CDR3: CAISDHGQVGSTEAFF. CDR3 nucleotide sequence: TGTGCCATCAGTGATCATGGTCAGGTGGGGAGCACTGAAGCTTTCTTT.

The V and J genes are TRBV6-5 and TRBJ2-7; D ambiguous. The CDR3 sequence is 13 residues long. Trimming pared 6 bases from V and 5 bases from J, leaving 14 bases between. Germline V gene sequence: CDR1 MNHEY, CDR2 SVGAGI. CDR3 in amino acids: CASSRSGDHEQYF. CDR3 DNA: TGTGCCAGCAGCCGCAGTGGAGACCACGAGCAGTACTTC.

This clonotype was counted between two and nine times. The chain uses TRBV5-6 and TRBJ2-5, with 8 bases fitting TRBD1. With V trimmed by 4 bases and J by 3 bases, 5 bases remained unmatched. CDR1 and CDR2 (germline): SGHDT, YYEEEE. The CDR3 spans 14 residues. CDR3 bases: TGTGCCAGCAGCGGTCAGGGGGCCGAAGAGACCCAGTACTTC. Translating it yields CASSGQGAEETQYF.

This clonotype occurred a few times. The chain links TRBV12-3 or TRBV12-4 to TRBJ2-7, with a tentative D call TRBD1 (5 bases). Trimming stripped 3 bases from V and 3 bases from J, with 12 bases between. This CDR3 has 14 residues. The CDR3 nucleotides read TGTGCCAGCAGTTTCAGGGCTTCGGACTACGAGCAGTACTTC. Encoded protein: CASSFRASDYEQYF.

This clonotype turned up a few times. The chain combines TRBV9 with TRBJ2-3; the D gene is possibly TRBD1 (5 bases). CDR3 length: 16 residues. Germline loops: CDR1 SGDLS, CDR2 YYNGEE. Trimming pared 3 bases from V and 0 bases from J, leaving 14 bases between. The CDR3 DNA sequence: TGTGCCAGCAGCGCAACAGGTGAATTTAGCACAGATACGCAGTATTTT. It codes for CASSATGEFSTDTQYF. The variable domain in full, completed from reference TRBV9 and TRBJ2-3, reads DSGVTQTPKHLITATGQRVTLRCSPRSGDLSVYWYQQSLDQGLQFLIQYYNGEERAKGNILERFSAQQFPDLHSELNLSSLELGDSALYFCASSATGEFSTDTQYFGPGTRLTVL.

V and J are TRBV3-1 and TRBJ1-2; D remains unclear. Germline V gene lookup returns CDR1 LGHDT and CDR2 YNNKEL (reference sequence). V shed 3 bases and J shed 7 bases, with 9 bases lying between them. The CDR3 contains 12 residues. CDR3 DNA: TGTGCCAGCAGCCACCCCGAGAGTGGCTACACCTTC. Residues: CASSHPESGYTF.

This chain connects TRBV7-2 to TRBJ2-7; TRBD2 aligns across 10 bases. V lost 2 bases and J lost 7; bases outside the gene matches: 5. The CDR3 extends over 14 amino acids. The V gene's germline CDR1 is SGHTA and CDR2 FQGNSA. The CDR3 DNA reads as TGTGCCAGCAGCTTAACTAGCGGGACGGGGGAGCAGTACTTC. Residues: CASSLTSGTGEQYF.

The rearrangement joins TRBV2 to TRBJ1-1; no clear D gene. The germline gives CDR1 SNHLY, CDR2 FYNNEI. This CDR3 is 11 amino acids long. Trimming stripped 6 bases from V and 11 bases from J, with 13 bases between. The CDR3 spells CASRPLIGAFF. CDR3 nucleotide sequence: TGTGCCAGCAGACCCCTCATCGGCGCTTTCTTT.

This clonotype showed up many times. J is TRBJ1-1 and V is TRBV3-1, with 9 bases that match TRBD1. The trim removed 1 base at V and 7 bases at J, leaving 1 base unmatched. The CDR3 consists of 13 residues. The germline V gene has CDR1 LGHDT and CDR2 YNNKEL (reference sequence). The CDR3 sequence is CASSQAGQGEAFF. Here the CDR3 DNA reads TGTGCCAGCAGCCAAGCGGGACAGGGTGAAGCTTTCTTT.

In its sample, this clonotype was seen many times. This rearrangement joins TRBV6-2 or TRBV6-3 to TRBJ1-1; tentatively, D is TRBD1 (5 bases). V was shortened by 2 bases and J by 0 bases, with 13 bases between the two germline ends. The CDR3 runs 16 residues. Germline V lookup: CDR1 MNHEY, CDR2 SVGEGT. The CDR3 DNA is TGTGCCAGCAGTTACGGCAGGGACGACATGAACACTGAAGCTTTCTTT. Translated, it gives CASSYGRDDMNTEAFF.

This clonotype appeared many times. CDR3 region: CSARTGSKNIQYF. The CDR3 region has the DNA TGCAGTGCTAGGACAGGGTCCAAAAACATTCAGTACTTC. This rearrangement joins TRBV20-1 to TRBJ2-4; 7 nucleotides agree with TRBD1. The trim removed 3 bases at V and 2 bases at J, leaving 1 base unmatched. CDR3 length: 13 amino acids. CDR1 is DFQATT, CDR2 SNEGSKA, per germline (reference sequence).

CDR3 bases: TGTGCCACCAGTGATCGGACTAGCACGTACAATGAGCAGTTCTTC. Translating it yields CATSDRTSTYNEQFF. The V call is TRBV24-1, the J call TRBJ2-1; 8 nucleotides align to TRBD2. In germline, CDR1 is KGHDR, CDR2 SFDVKD. CDR3 length: 15 amino acids. With 3 bases clipped from V and 4 bases from J, the junction kept 4 bases outside the gene matches.

In regard to this clonotype: A much larger clone is a single base away; this may be a read error. This chain uses TRBV7-8 with TRBJ1-4; perhaps TRBD1 as D (6 bases). The germline gives CDR1 SGHVS, CDR2 FQNEAQ. This CDR3 comprises 14 residues. The CDR3 here is CASSLEASGEKLLF. For the CDR3, the DNA is TGTGCCAGCAGCTTAGAGGCCTCAGGGGAAAAACTGTTGTTT.

This clonotype was seen repeatedly, ten times or more. The rearrangement links TRBV20-1 to TRBJ1-1, with a weak D call TRBD1 (5 bases). This CDR3 has 13 residues. V was trimmed by 5 bases and J by 4 bases, leaving 14 bases between them. Germline loops: CDR1 DFQATT, CDR2 SNEGSKA (reference sequence). The CDR3 loop reads CSALFGGTTEAFF. The CDR3 DNA is TGCAGTGCTCTATTCGGGGGGACCACTGAAGCTTTCTTT.

This clonotype has at least ten counts. V is TRBV6-5 and J is TRBJ1-3; 9 bases match TRBD1. CDR3 length equals 16 residues. CDR1 and CDR2 from the germline V gene are MNHEY and SVGAGI. V shed 5 bases and J 3 bases; nucleotides not matched to a gene: 8. The chain's CDR3 is CASSPLQGAYGNTIYF. In DNA, the CDR3 is TGTGCCAGCAGTCCTTTACAGGGGGCATATGGAAACACCATATATTTT.

This clonotype was counted at least ten times. The V and J genes are TRBV18 and TRBJ1-3; the match to TRBD1 covers 7 bases. Germline V gives CDR1 KGHSH, CDR2 LQKENI. The CDR3 extends over 16 amino acids. V was pared by 5 bases and J by 1 base, with 8 bases of the junction left unmatched. In DNA form, the CDR3 reads TGTGCCAGCTCAACACAGACAGGGTCGTCTGGAAACACCATATATTTT. Its translation: CASSTQTGSSGNTIYF.

This clonotype has a count of ten or more. Here the CDR3 DNA reads TGTGCCAGCAGTTACTCGACCGCTGTCAAGACGTTGACAGTGGAAAAACTGTTTTTT. Residues: CASSYSTAVKTLTVEKLFF. This sequence joins TRBV6-5 and TRBJ1-4, with a tentative D call TRBD1 (5 bases). There are 19 residues in the CDR3. CDR1 and CDR2 (germline): MNHEY, SVGAGI. The V end lost 0 bases, the J end lost 8 bases, and 25 bases lay between the germline ends.

The chain joins TRBV28 to TRBJ1-5, with 8 nucleotides matching TRBD1. Trimming removed 7 bases from V and 3 bases from J; junction bases left unmatched: 11. Germline V CDR1 and CDR2: MDHEN, SYDVKM. This CDR3 is 16 amino acids long. This CDR3 reads CASNHPRTGNNQPQHF. Here the CDR3 DNA reads TGTGCCAGCAACCACCCGAGGACAGGGAACAATCAGCCCCAGCATTTT.

There are many counts of this clonotype. V usage is TRBV6-2 or TRBV6-3 and J usage is TRBJ1-5; D is undetermined. The ends were cut back, 6 bases at V and 5 bases at J, with 14 bases in the middle. Germline values: CDR1 MNHEY, CDR2 SVGEGT. There are 14 residues in the CDR3. This chain's CDR3 is CASSTAFEDQPQHF. As DNA, the CDR3 is TGTGCCAGCAGCACGGCATTCGAAGATCAGCCCCAGCATTTT.